This paragraph reports one T cell receptor beta chain. Which antigen it targets is not known. Within one base of it there is no much larger clone, and no base qualities were kept. Each collaborating institution followed its own protocols to collect whole blood in K2EDTA tubes. For TCRbeta analysis, collaborators shipped samples as frozen whole blood, isolated PBMCs, or DNA extracted from either of those sample types. This record belongs to a study of blood T cell repertoires in COVID-19 (dated by TCRdb to the early 2020s). Regarding the study in general: Samples covering the acute and convalescent phases of COVID-19 were provided by collaborators in the United States, Italy and Spain. Subjects who had been exposed to COVID-19, were actively infected with it, or had recovered from it provided the deeply sampled blood TCRbeta repertoires that made up the dataset. A de-identified subject ID, COVID-19 status, age in years and sex were almost always included in the sample metadata. Samples were obtained from the ongoing ImmuneRACE study (first 160 participants) and from 1,254 subjects provided by 6 global collaborators. The repertoires were made available in a free public database intended to serve as a resource for research on the immune response to SARS-CoV-2. The material from the prospective study consisted of cDNA or gDNA derived from T cells, B-cell-depleted T cells, or PBMCs. Where available, HLA class I and class II types were obtained from metadata supplied by the sample provider rather than from assay-based typing.

Results the study describes overall, beyond this receptor: How much clinical and demographic metadata was included differed by source and by participant, and the metadata was provided uncurated.

Per the germline V gene, MNHEY is the CDR1 and SVGAGI is the CDR2. From the cysteine through the phenylalanine, the CDR3 covers 14 amino acids. Only the CDR3 part of the read is kept: 42 bases, read in frame from the first base. V ends up 6 bases short and J 7 bases short, with an unmatched junction base count of 5. TCRbeta CDR3 regions were amplified from genomic DNA using the immunoSEQ Assay, a bias-controlled multiplex PCR. The paper's processing steps were these. Within the assay, amplification of reference gene primers was used to estimate how many nucleated cells each sample contained. To quantify the absolute abundance of each unique TCRbeta CDR3 rearrangement, sequence reads were collapsed and filtered. For each sample, productive Simpson clonality was calculated as the square root of Simpson's diversity index over productive rearrangements. In its TCRdb copy, this immuneACCESS table keeps in-frame sequences only and misses some clones. Where compared with another copy, unresolved V genes explain less than half of these, and the others have no known cause. V, J and clone size derive from that table, while D and trimming were established from the DNA sequence. The sample profile shows 100,000 to 150,000 clones; over 75% of them were found once. Approximately 6.6% of the sample is held by the ten biggest clonotypes.

The rearranged segments are TRBV6-5 and TRBJ2-5; TRBD2 agrees with 13 junctional bases. The clonotype comes from an elderly man with active or convalescent COVID-19. Input material: peripheral blood. This receptor has the CDR3 CASRGTSGVWTQYF. In nucleotides, the sequence is TGTGCCAGCAGAGGGACTAGCGGGGTCTGGACCCAGTACTTC.